Each of the 23 T cell receptor beta chains below was sequenced from the same sample in a study of T cell responses to AZD1222 COVID-19 vaccine. TCRdb's table, derived via immunoSEQ multiplex PCR, lists solely in-frame clones and lacks some. The sample includes around 70,000 clones, more than 65% of them seen just once. The sequences come from peripheral blood, collected on day 0 of MenACWY control vaccination. Source of these receptors: an adult in good health.

In DNA, the CDR3 is TGTGCCAGCAGCCAGGGACAGGGGCGTGGAGGTGGAAACACCATATATTTT. Translated, it gives CASSQGQGRGGGNTIYF. This chain connects TRBV3-1 (or the pseudogene TRBV3-2) to TRBJ1-3; TRBD1 matches 10 bases. The CDR3 spans 17 residues. With V trimmed by 3 bases and J by 3 bases, 8 bases remained unmatched. CDR1 and CDR2 from the germline V gene are LGHDT and YNNKEL (reference sequence).

This clone showed up just once. This chain joins TRBV5-4 and TRBJ2-1, with TRBD1 identical over 8 bases. This CDR3 is 14 amino acids long. The germline V gene has CDR1 SGHNT and CDR2 YYREEE (reference sequence). The J segment lost 8 bases and the V segment lost 4 bases, leaving 8 bases of the junction unmatched. The CDR3 DNA reads as TGTGCCAGCAGCCACGGACAGGGACGAGATGAGCAGTTCTTC. Translating gives CASSHGQGRDEQFF. Combining the CDR3 with reference TRBV5-4 and TRBJ2-1 gives the whole variable domain ETGVTQSPTHLIKTRGQQVTLRCSSQSGHNTVSWYQQALGQGPQFIFQYYREEENGRGNFPPRFSGLQFPNYSSELNVNALELDDSALYLCASSHGQGRDEQFFGPGTRLTVL.

CDR3 loop: CASSYLQYEQYF. The CDR3 coding sequence is TGTGCCAGCAGTTACTTGCAGTACGAGCAGTACTTC. The V gene is TRBV6-5, the J gene TRBJ2-7; D remains unclear. CDR3 length: 12 residues. V gave up 1 base and J gave up 4 bases, with 5 bases separating them. Looked up from germline, CDR1 is MNHEY and CDR2 is SVGAGI.

This clone showed up many times. This sequence joins TRBV20-1 and TRBJ2-1; perhaps TRBD2 as D (6 bases). This CDR3 is built from 14 residues. The V gene's germline CDR1 is DFQATT and CDR2 SNEGSKA (reference sequence). Trimming left V 3 bases short and J 2 bases short, with 11 bases between. This CDR3 reads CSASREFPYNEQFF. The CDR3 DNA reads as TGCAGTGCTAGTCGGGAGTTCCCCTACAATGAGCAGTTCTTC.

The chain joins TRBV6-2 or TRBV6-3 to TRBJ2-2; D remains unclear. Trimming removed 5 bases from V and 4 bases from J, with 8 bases in between. The CDR3 consists of 13 residues. The germline V gene encodes CDR1 MNHEY and CDR2 SVGEGT. This CDR3 reads CASSAISTGELFF. CDR3 DNA sequence: TGTGCCAGCAGTGCGATAAGCACCGGGGAGCTGTTTTTT.

The CDR3 DNA reads TGTGCCAGCAGTGATCATCGGGCGGACGAGCAGTACTTC. This encodes CASSDHRADEQYF. The chain carries TRBV25-1 and TRBJ2-7; D uncertain. Germline CDR1 and CDR2: MGHDK and SYGVNS. The V gene lost 3 bases and the J gene lost 5 bases, with 11 bases spanning the gap. This CDR3 spans 13 amino acids.

At least ten counts were recorded for this clone. The V gene is TRBV16, the J gene TRBJ1-3, with D uncertain. Between the trimmed V and J ends, which lost 4 bases and 4 bases, there was a span of 14 bases. Germline CDR1 is KGHSY and CDR2 is FQNENV. The CDR3 covers 15 residues. The CDR3 region has the DNA TGTGCCAGCAGCCTTAACATCGGGGTCGGAAACACCATATATTTT. Its translation: CASSLNIGVGNTIYF.

CDR3: CASSPSSYEQYF. The DNA for the CDR3 is TGTGCCAGCAGCCCCTCCTCCTACGAGCAGTACTTC. The rearrangement uses TRBV7-9 and TRBJ2-7; no definite D call. The ends were cut back, 5 bases at V and 0 bases at J, with 5 bases in the middle. The length of the CDR3 is 12 residues. The germline V gene has CDR1 SEHNR and CDR2 FQNEAQ (reference sequence). Drawing the rest from reference TRBV7-9 and TRBJ2-7, the complete variable domain is DTGVSQNPRHKITKRGQNVTFRCDPISEHNRLYWYRQTLGQGPEFLTYFQNEAQLEKSRLLSDRFSAERPKGSFSTLEIQRTEQGDSAMYLCASSPSSYEQYFGPGTRLTVT.

This clone was recorded a few times. This chain uses TRBV5-1 with TRBJ1-1, with 9 positions matching TRBD1. This CDR3 is built from 15 residues. V shed 4 bases and J 6 bases; nucleotides not matched to a gene: 10. Germline V gene lookup returns CDR1 SGHRS and CDR2 YFSETQ. DNA of the CDR3: TGCGCCAGCAGCCTATCGGACAGGGGTCTTTCTGAAGCTTTCTTT. It codes for CASSLSDRGLSEAFF. Based on the CDR3 plus reference TRBV5-1 and TRBJ1-1, the full variable domain is KAGVTQTPRYLIKTRGQQVTLSCSPISGHRSVSWYQQTPGQGLQFLFEYFSETQRNKGNFPGRFSGRQFSNSRSEMNVSTLELGDSALYLCASSLSDRGLSEAFFGQGTRLTVV.

The rearrangement links TRBV20-1 to TRBJ1-1; TRBD1 is a possible D gene (6 bases). The ends were cut back, 3 bases at V and 5 bases at J, with 13 bases in the middle. Per the germline V gene, CDR1 is DFQATT and CDR2 is SNEGSKA (reference sequence). This CDR3 is 13 amino acids long. CDR3 region: CSASEGGSTEAFF. DNA for the CDR3: TGCAGTGCTAGTGAGGGGGGATCTACTGAAGCTTTCTTT.

The gene calls are TRBV5-6 and TRBJ1-1, with D possibly matching TRBD1 (5 bases). The CDR3 has 15 amino acids. Germline CDR1 and CDR2: SGHDT and YYEEEE. V lost 0 bases to trimming and J lost 1 base, with 10 bases between them. The CDR3 here is CASSLARVENTEAFF. CDR3 coding DNA: TGTGCCAGCAGCTTGGCCAGGGTGGAGAACACTGAAGCTTTCTTT.

This clone was recorded once. V usage is TRBV2 and J usage is TRBJ2-7, with no clear D. V shed 2 bases and J shed 4 bases, with 3 bases lying between them. Germline V gene lookup returns CDR1 SNHLY and CDR2 FYNNEI. This CDR3 is 11 amino acids long. For the CDR3, the DNA is TGTGCCAGCAGTGAACGTTACGAGCAGTACTTC. Amino acids: CASSERYEQYF. Full variable domain (remainder filled in from reference TRBV2 and TRBJ2-7): EPEVTQTPSHQVTQMGQEVILRCVPISNHLYFYWYRQILGQKVEFLVSFYNNEISEKSEIFDDQFSVERPDGSNFTLKIRSTKLEDSAMYFCASSERYEQYFGPGTRLTVT.

The chain employs TRBV9 and TRBJ2-7; a weak D match, TRBD2 (5 bases). V lost 2 bases to trimming and J lost 8 bases, with 17 bases between them. CDR3 length: 14 amino acids. CDR1 is SGDLS, CDR2 YYNGEE, per germline. This CDR3 is CASSVDSGRGKQYF. The CDR3 DNA reads as TGTGCCAGCAGCGTGGACTCGGGTCGCGGAAAGCAGTACTTC.

This clone was observed a handful of times. The rearrangement uses TRBV7-2 and TRBJ2-4, with 7 bases identical to TRBD1. Germline values: CDR1 SGHTA, CDR2 FQGNSA. The CDR3 extends over 15 amino acids. J was trimmed by 4 bases and V by 4 bases; bases with no gene match: 7. The CDR3, as DNA: TGTGCCAGCAGCTCCCTTAGGACAGGAAAAAACATTCAGTACTTC. This sequence encodes CASSSLRTGKNIQYF. Filled out from reference TRBV7-2 and TRBJ2-4, the complete variable domain reads GAGVSQSPSNKVTEKGKDVELRCDPISGHTALYWYRQSLGQGLEFLIYFQGNSAPDKSGLPSDRFSAERTGGSVSTLTIQRTQQEDSAVYLCASSSLRTGKNIQYFGAGTRLSVL.

This sequence joins TRBV2 and TRBJ2-3; D gene unclear. The CDR3 is 13 residues long. With 7 bases removed from V and 5 bases from J, the gap between germline ends came to 13 bases. Looked up from germline, CDR1 is SNHLY and CDR2 is FYNNEI. The CDR3 bases are TGTGCCAGCACAAGAGACCTGAAAGATACGCAGTATTTT. It codes for CASTRDLKDTQYF.

CDR3: CASSTARGTNSPLHF. The CDR3 coding sequence is TGTGCCAGTAGTACCGCGCGAGGGACGAATTCACCCCTCCACTTT. The chain has TRBV19 and TRBJ1-6; a possible D gene is TRBD1 (5 bases). CDR1 and CDR2 from the germline V gene are LNHDA and SQIVND (reference sequence). V lost 4 bases to trimming and J lost 7 bases, with 14 bases between them. The CDR3 covers 15 residues.

The sample holds one count of this clone. The V gene is TRBV25-1, the J gene TRBJ1-5; 9 positions match TRBD1. This CDR3 comprises 14 residues. Trimming at V came to 6 bases and at J to 12 bases, leaving 12 bases not matched to a gene. Germline V gene sequence: CDR1 MGHDK, CDR2 SYGVNS. CDR3 nucleotides: TGTGCCAGCAGCGCCGGGGACAGGGAGCCTTTCCAGCATTTT. Protein sequence: CASSAGDREPFQHF.

V gene TRBV6-6 combines with J gene TRBJ1-5, with D hard to call. The CDR3 sequence is 11 residues long. V was cut by 6 bases and J by 9 bases, with 9 bases left in between. The germline V gene has CDR1 MNHNY and CDR2 SVGAGI (reference sequence). This CDR3 reads CASRVLRPQHF. DNA of the CDR3: TGTGCCAGCAGGGTGCTCCGGCCCCAGCATTTT.

In this sample, this clone turned up a few times. V gene TRBV28 combines with J gene TRBJ1-2; 7 nucleotides align to TRBD1. This CDR3 region has 13 residues. The V gene's germline CDR1 is MDHEN and CDR2 SYDVKM. Unmatched junction bases numbered 3, after V lost 6 bases and J lost 2 bases. CDR3: CASSSGQNYGYTF. CDR3 bases: TGTGCCAGCAGCTCGGGACAGAACTATGGCTACACCTTC.

V usage is TRBV2 and J usage is TRBJ1-1; 9 nucleotides match TRBD1. Per the germline V gene, CDR1 is SNHLY and CDR2 is FYNNEI. The CDR3 has 17 amino acids. Trimming removed 0 bases from V and 1 base from J; junction bases left unmatched: 6. The chain's CDR3 is CASSEASTGGANTEAFF. The CDR3 DNA reads as TGTGCCAGCAGTGAAGCTTCGACAGGGGGAGCGAACACTGAAGCTTTCTTT.

The chain combines TRBV28 with TRBJ2-5, with D unclear. CDR1 and CDR2 from the germline V gene are MDHEN and SYDVKM. The CDR3 length is 14 residues. V was trimmed by 10 bases and J by 4 bases, leaving 19 bases between them. CDR3 sequence: CATRRTGSAETQYF. CDR3 coding DNA: TGTGCCACCCGACGGACGGGTTCAGCAGAGACCCAGTACTTC. The whole variable domain, remainder taken from reference TRBV28 and TRBJ2-5, is DVKVTQSSRYLVKRTGEKVFLECVQDMDHENMFWYRQDPGLGLRLIYFSYDVKMKEKGDIPEGYSVSREKKERFSLILESASTNQTSMYLCATRRTGSAETQYFGPGTRLLVL.

The chain links TRBV12-5 to TRBJ2-3; no clear D. CDR1 LGHNT and CDR2 FRNRAP come from the germline V gene. The CDR3 loop spans 14 amino acids. Trimming stripped 1 base from V and 0 bases from J, with 5 bases between. The CDR3 DNA is TGTGCTAGTGGTTTGGGGGCCAGCACAGATACGCAGTATTTT. Its translation is CASGLGASTDTQYF. The whole variable domain, remainder taken from reference TRBV12-5 and TRBJ2-3, is DARVTQTPRHKVTEMGQEVTMRCQPILGHNTVFWYRQTMMQGLELLAYFRNRAPLDDSGMPKDRFSAEMPDATLATLKIQPSEPRDSAVYFCASGLGASTDTQYFGPGTRLTVL.

The chain carries TRBV30 and TRBJ2-7; D remains ambiguous. This CDR3 is built from 12 residues. CDR1 GTSNPN and CDR2 SVGIG come from the germline V gene (reference sequence). V gave up 7 bases and J gave up 2 bases, with 12 bases separating them. The DNA for the CDR3 is TGTGCCTCGCAAAAGGGAACCTACGAGCAGTACTTC. This encodes CASQKGTYEQYF.